What follows are 3 T cell receptor beta chains derived from one specimen sequenced in a study of T-cell reconstitution after alpha-beta-depleted transplantation in children. Preparation of the TCRbeta library used unique molecular identifiers. TCRdb fed the PCR reads into MiXCR, producing one record per CDR3 protein. This repertoire shows some 500,000 distinct CDR3 sequences, 15% to 20% found once; its top ten account for more than 2.5%. The sample consisted of PBMCs from the stem cell graft donor, taken from the stem cell graft. Source of these receptors: a human donor who donated a stem cell graft to a child with acute lymphoblastic leukemia.

V usage is TRBV7-9 and J usage is TRBJ1-1; D unclear. Germline V CDR1 and CDR2: SEHNR, FQNEAQ (reference sequence). The CDR3 has 13 residues. V lost 2 bases to trimming and J lost 7 bases, with 11 bases between them. The CDR3 here is CASSLSLKREAFF. The DNA for the CDR3 is TGTGCCAGCAGCTTAAGTCTGAAACGTGAAGCTTTCTTT.

Here the CDR3 DNA reads TGCGCCAGCAGTGAGTTGGCTAGCGGGAGCACTGAGCAGTTCTTC. This codes for CASSELASGSTEQFF. The chain joins TRBV10-2 to TRBJ2-1; 10 bases are shared with TRBD2. This CDR3 is 15 amino acids long. Germline V gene data show CDR1 as WSHSY and CDR2 as SAAADI. The junction had 6 bases not matched to a gene; V was cut back by 1 base and J by 9 bases.

CDR3 sequence reads: CASSQTLPGEKLFF. CDR3 sequence (DNA): TGTGCCAGCAGTCAGACATTACCAGGTGAAAAACTGTTTTTT. The chain is built from TRBV12-3 or TRBV12-4 and TRBJ1-4; unclear D gene. Trimming pared 5 bases from V and 7 bases from J, leaving 14 bases between. CDR3 length: 14 amino acids.